The table lists the clone carrying this T cell receptor (beta chain) with a few counts. Its antigen is unknown. This sample is drawn from a study of response to subunit inactivated influenza vaccine. Findings of the study overall: The study's authors posited that every seasonal influenza vaccination enlists few new T cells.

The V gene lost 3 bases and the J gene lost 4 bases, with 15 bases spanning the gap. The CDR3 loop spans 14 amino acids. CDR1 DFQATT and CDR2 SNEGSKA come from the germline V gene (reference sequence). TCRdb itself ran the RT-PCR reads through MiXCR, one entry per CDR3 protein. The table lists hundreds of thousands of distinct CDR3 sequences, roughly 25% of them singletons. The input for sequencing was CD4+ T cells sorted from PBMCs, taken less than 6 days after vaccination. The TCR comes from a man between 50 and 59 years old who received an inactivated influenza vaccine. The V and J genes are TRBV20-1 and TRBJ2-5; perhaps TRBD1 as D (6 bases). In DNA, the CDR3 is TGCAGTGCTAGCCCTACAGGGTTGGGAGAGACCCAGTACTTC. Its translation is CSASPTGLGETQYF.